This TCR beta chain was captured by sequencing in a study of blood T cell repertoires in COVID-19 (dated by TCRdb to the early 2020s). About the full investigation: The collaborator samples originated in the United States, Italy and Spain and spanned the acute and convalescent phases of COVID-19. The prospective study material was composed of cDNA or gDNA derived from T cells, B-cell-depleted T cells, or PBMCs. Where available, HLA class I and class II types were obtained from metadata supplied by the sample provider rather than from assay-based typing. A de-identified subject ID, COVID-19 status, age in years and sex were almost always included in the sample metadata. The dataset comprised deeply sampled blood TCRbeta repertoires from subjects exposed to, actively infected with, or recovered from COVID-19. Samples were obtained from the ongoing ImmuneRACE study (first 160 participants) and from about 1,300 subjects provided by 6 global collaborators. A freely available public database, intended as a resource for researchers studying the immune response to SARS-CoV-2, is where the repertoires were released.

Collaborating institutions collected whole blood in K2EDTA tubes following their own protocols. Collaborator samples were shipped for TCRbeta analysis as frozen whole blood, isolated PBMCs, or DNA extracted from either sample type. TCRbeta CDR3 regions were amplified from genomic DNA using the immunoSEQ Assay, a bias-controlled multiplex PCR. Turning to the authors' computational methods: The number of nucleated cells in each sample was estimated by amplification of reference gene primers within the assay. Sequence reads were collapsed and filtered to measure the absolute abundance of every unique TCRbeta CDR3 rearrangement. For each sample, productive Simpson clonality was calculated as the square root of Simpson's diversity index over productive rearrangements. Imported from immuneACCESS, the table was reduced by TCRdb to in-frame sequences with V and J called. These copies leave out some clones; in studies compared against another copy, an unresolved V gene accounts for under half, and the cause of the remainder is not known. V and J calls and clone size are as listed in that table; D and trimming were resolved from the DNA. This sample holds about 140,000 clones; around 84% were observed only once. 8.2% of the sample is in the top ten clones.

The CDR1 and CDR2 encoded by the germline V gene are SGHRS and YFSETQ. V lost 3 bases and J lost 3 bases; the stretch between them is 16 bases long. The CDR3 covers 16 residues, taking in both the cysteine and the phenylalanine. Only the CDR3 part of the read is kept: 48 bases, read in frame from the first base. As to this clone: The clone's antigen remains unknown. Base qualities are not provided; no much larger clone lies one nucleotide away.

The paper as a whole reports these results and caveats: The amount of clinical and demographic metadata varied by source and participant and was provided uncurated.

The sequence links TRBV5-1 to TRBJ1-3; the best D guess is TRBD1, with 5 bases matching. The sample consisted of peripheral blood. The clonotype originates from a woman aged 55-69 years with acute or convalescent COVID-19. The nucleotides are TGCGCCAGCAGCTCGCAAGCTATCCAGGGTGGAAACACCATATATTTT. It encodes CASSSQAIQGGNTIYF.